The 18 T cell receptor beta chains in this list originate from one sample, sequenced in a study of shared clonotypes between healthy human individuals. The data were produced by immunoSEQ multiplex PCR, yet TCRdb's version contains in-frame clones alone and is incomplete. The data contain some 600,000 clones, around 96% of them singletons. CD8 cells classed as naive were CD45RO-negative and positively selected for CCR7, excluding terminally differentiated effector memory CD45RA+ cells. Sequencing was done on a sample of naive CD8+ T cells sorted from blood. The receptor source for this set is a woman aged 30 to 39 in good health.

This clone was picked up one time. This sequence joins TRBV2 and TRBJ2-3; TRBD2 matches 7 bases. CDR1 is SNHLY, CDR2 FYNNEI, per germline. This CDR3 has 18 residues. Trimming cost V 0 bases and J 4 bases; bases outside gene matches: 13. The CDR3 DNA is TGTGCCAGCAGTGAAGCGATACACGGGACTATTTCGTCAGATACGCAGTATTTT. Its translation: CASSEAIHGTISSDTQYF.

The rearrangement joins TRBV4-1 to TRBJ2-2; 10 nucleotides match TRBD2. V shed 1 base and J 1 base; nucleotides not matched to a gene: 9. The CDR3 is 19 amino acids. Germline V gene sequence: CDR1 MGHRA, CDR2 YSYEKL. The CDR3 loop is CASSQVGASGRLNTGELFF. In DNA, the CDR3 is TGCGCCAGCAGCCAAGTAGGGGCTAGCGGGAGATTGAACACCGGGGAGCTGTTTTTT.

The chain combines TRBV15 with TRBJ2-2; possibly TRBD2 for D (6 bases). Per the germline V gene, CDR1 is LNHNV and CDR2 is YYDKDF (reference sequence). The CDR3 is made up of 14 amino acids. V shed 3 bases and J shed 5 bases, with 10 bases lying between them. The CDR3 region is CATSRVGRTGELFF. DNA of the CDR3: TGTGCCACCAGCAGGGTGGGGAGGACCGGGGAGCTGTTTTTT.

With respect to this clone: This sample also contains other DNA sequences that code for the same CDR3. This sequence joins TRBV9 and TRBJ2-2, with D unresolved. With 2 bases removed from V and 7 bases from J, the gap between germline ends came to 3 bases. Germline V lookup: CDR1 SGDLS, CDR2 YYNGEE. The CDR3 contains 11 residues. In DNA form, the CDR3 reads TGTGCCAGCAGCGTTGGCGGGGAGCTGTTTTTT. Translation: CASSVGGELFF.

On this clone: Other DNA variants within this sample encode the same CDR3. J is TRBJ2-2 and V is TRBV27, with a possible D match to TRBD2 (5 bases). V lost 0 bases to trimming and J lost 2 bases, with 7 bases between them. The CDR3 consists of 15 residues. Germline V gene data show CDR1 as MNHEY and CDR2 as SMNVEV (reference sequence). The CDR3 DNA reads TGTGCCAGCAGTTTATCCAGCGGAAACACCGGGGAGCTGTTTTTT. Protein sequence: CASSLSSGNTGELFF.

The chain couples TRBV6-7 to TRBJ1-5; no reliable D call. TRBV6-7 is treated as an ORF (open reading frame) with a function not yet certain. The CDR3 totals 14 residues. V lost 5 bases and J 2 bases, leaving 10 bases between the germline ends. The CDR3 nucleotides are TGTGCCAGCAGTCAAAGCTACGGCAATCAGCCCCAGCATTTT. It yields the protein CASSQSYGNQPQHF.

This chain connects TRBV2 to TRBJ2-3; 14 positions agree with TRBD2. The CDR3 covers 19 residues. V gave up 5 bases and J gave up 5 bases; unmatched junction bases: 15. CDR1 and CDR2 (germline): SNHLY, FYNNEI. CDR3 sequence: CASSKTSGRVYGGGDTQYF. CDR3 in DNA: TGTGCCAGCAGTAAGACTAGCGGGAGGGTCTACGGGGGAGGAGATACGCAGTATTTT.

The chain is built from TRBV7-8 and TRBJ2-7; the match to TRBD1 covers 7 bases. The CDR3 length is 13 residues. Trimming cost V 7 bases and J 3 bases; bases outside gene matches: 6. Per the germline V gene, CDR1 is SGHVS and CDR2 is FQNEAQ. This chain's CDR3 is CASTSGQSYEQYF. The CDR3 DNA sequence: TGTGCCAGCACCTCGGGACAGAGCTACGAGCAGTACTTC.

The rearrangement uses TRBV7-8 and TRBJ2-1; 12 positions agree with TRBD2. This CDR3 has 19 amino acids. The trim removed 2 bases at V and 0 bases at J, leaving 8 bases unmatched. Germline V lookup: CDR1 SGHVS, CDR2 FQNEAQ. The CDR3 region is CASSLRLAGGLSSYNEQFF. The DNA for the CDR3 is TGTGCCAGCAGCTTAAGGCTAGCGGGAGGGTTAAGCTCCTACAATGAGCAGTTCTTC.

This sequence joins TRBV2 and TRBJ2-1, with TRBD2 identical over 8 bases. J lost 10 bases, V lost 4 bases, and 21 bases had no gene match. Looked up from germline, CDR1 is SNHLY and CDR2 is FYNNEI. This CDR3 is 18 amino acids long. The CDR3 spells CASSGLGGAGGLPGEQFF. CDR3 sequence (DNA): TGTGCCAGCAGTGGTCTTGGGGGGGCGGGAGGCCTTCCTGGCGAGCAGTTCTTC.

The V call is TRBV7-9, the J call TRBJ2-7; D could derive from TRBD1 or TRBD2 (5 bases each). Per the germline V gene, CDR1 is SEHNR and CDR2 is FQNEAQ (reference sequence). V was clipped by 5 bases and J by 2 bases, with 13 bases between them. The CDR3 is made up of 14 amino acids. In nucleotides, the CDR3 is TGTGCCAGCAGCATTCGGGACGGCACCTACGAGCAGTACTTC. Residues: CASSIRDGTYEQYF.

The CDR3 DNA reads TGTGCCAGCAGTTACCTCGGACAGGAGCAGTTCTTC. Encoded protein: CASSYLGQEQFF. The chain uses TRBV6-5 and TRBJ2-1; the D gene is possibly TRBD1 (6 bases). CDR3 length: 12 amino acids. The V end lost 2 bases, the J end lost 10 bases, and 9 bases lay between the germline ends. Germline V lookup: CDR1 MNHEY, CDR2 SVGAGI.

This clone has just one count. The chain uses TRBV27 and TRBJ1-1; TRBD1 might be the D (6 bases). The CDR3 has 15 residues. Germline CDR1 and CDR2: MNHEY and SMNVEV (reference sequence). V was trimmed by 3 bases and J by 6 bases, leaving 17 bases between them. The CDR3 DNA reads as TGTGCCAGCAGTTTCATAATGGGGGCAACGGCTGAAGCTTTCTTT. Amino acids: CASSFIMGATAEAFF.

This chain uses TRBV2 with TRBJ1-3; the D gene is possibly TRBD1 (5 bases). CDR3 length equals 13 residues. V shed 4 bases and J shed 4 bases, with 8 bases lying between them. Per the germline V gene, CDR1 is SNHLY and CDR2 is FYNNEI. The CDR3 DNA sequence: TGTGCCAGCAGTGGAGGGGAAGGAAACACCATATATTTT. This translates into CASSGGEGNTIYF.

The chain couples TRBV6-1 to TRBJ2-7; D is possibly TRBD1 or TRBD2 (5 bases each). Per germline, CDR1 MNHNS and CDR2 SASEGT. This CDR3 is built from 13 residues. The CDR3 bases are TGTGCGGTCGAGGGCAAAGGGGCCTACGAGCAGTACTTC. Encoded protein: CAVEGKGAYEQYF.

J is TRBJ1-5 and V is TRBV19, with D possibly being TRBD1 (5 bases). Germline CDR1 LNHDA, CDR2 SQIVND (reference sequence). Trimming took 2 bases from V and 7 from J, leaving 12 bases between them. The CDR3 is 14 amino acids. The CDR3 DNA reads TGTGCCAGTAGTATATCGCAGGGAGGACAGCCCCAGCATTTT. Encoded protein: CASSISQGGQPQHF.

The rearrangement links TRBV9 to TRBJ2-2; no clear D. This CDR3 has 13 residues. V was pared by 0 bases and J by 6 bases, with 6 bases between. CDR1 is SGDLS and CDR2 is YYNGEE in the germline V gene. CDR3 in amino acids: CASSVDLAGELFF. The CDR3, as DNA: TGTGCCAGCAGCGTAGATCTGGCCGGGGAGCTGTTTTTT.

The V gene is TRBV5-6, the J gene TRBJ2-6; 9 nucleotides line up with TRBD1. The length of the CDR3 is 17 residues. Trimming cost V 0 bases and J 2 bases; bases outside gene matches: 3. CDR1 is SGHDT and CDR2 is YYEEEE in the germline V gene. CDR3 coding DNA: TGTGCCAGCAGCTTGGGGACAGGGGAGACTGGGGCCAACGTCCTGACTTTC. It encodes CASSLGTGETGANVLTF.